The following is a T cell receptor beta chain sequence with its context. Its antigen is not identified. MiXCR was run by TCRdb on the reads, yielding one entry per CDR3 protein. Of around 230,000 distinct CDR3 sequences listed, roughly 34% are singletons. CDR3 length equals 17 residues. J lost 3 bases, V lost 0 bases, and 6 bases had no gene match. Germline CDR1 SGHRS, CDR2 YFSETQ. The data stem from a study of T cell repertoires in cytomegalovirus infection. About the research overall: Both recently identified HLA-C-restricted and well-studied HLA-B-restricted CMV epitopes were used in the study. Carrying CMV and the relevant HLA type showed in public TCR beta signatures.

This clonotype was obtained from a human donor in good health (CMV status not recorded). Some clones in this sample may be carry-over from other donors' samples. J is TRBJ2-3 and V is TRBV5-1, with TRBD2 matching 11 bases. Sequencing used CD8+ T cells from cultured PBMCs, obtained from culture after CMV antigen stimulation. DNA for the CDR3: TGCGCCAGCAGCTTGGCTCTAGCGGGGGGCGATACAGATACGCAGTATTTT. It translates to CASSLALAGGDTDTQYF.